This entry concerns a single TCR beta chain. This CDR3 comprises 15 residues. Germline-derived CDR1 and CDR2 are GTSNPN and SVGIG (reference sequence). The J segment lost 5 bases and the V segment lost 0 bases, leaving 3 bases of the junction unmatched. TCRdb keeps only in-frame clones here, not all; method: immunoSEQ multiplex PCR. The table includes some 46,000 clones, more than 70% detected once. The data belong to a study of blood T cell repertoires in COVID-19. This receptor was obtained from a man aged 60-69 years with acute or convalescent COVID-19. Sequencing was carried out using peripheral blood. The V gene is TRBV30, the J gene TRBJ2-7; 14 bases align to TRBD2. CDR3 amino acids: CAWSVRLAGGNEQYF. In DNA form, the CDR3 reads TGTGCCTGGAGTGTAAGACTAGCGGGAGGGAACGAGCAGTACTTC.